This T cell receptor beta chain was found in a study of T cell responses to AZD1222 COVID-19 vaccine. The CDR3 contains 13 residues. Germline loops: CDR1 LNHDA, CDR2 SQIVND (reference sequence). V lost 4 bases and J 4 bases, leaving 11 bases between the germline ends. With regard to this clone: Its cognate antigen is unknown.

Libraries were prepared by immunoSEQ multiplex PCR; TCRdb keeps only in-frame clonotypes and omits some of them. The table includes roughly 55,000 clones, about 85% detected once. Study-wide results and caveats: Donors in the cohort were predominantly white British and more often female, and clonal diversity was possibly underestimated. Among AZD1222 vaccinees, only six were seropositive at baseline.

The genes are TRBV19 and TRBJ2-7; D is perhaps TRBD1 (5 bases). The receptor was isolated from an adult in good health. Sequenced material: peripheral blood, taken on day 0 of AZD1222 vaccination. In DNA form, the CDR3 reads TGTGCCAGTAGTACTGGACATTTTTACGAGCAGTACTTC. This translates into CASSTGHFYEQYF.